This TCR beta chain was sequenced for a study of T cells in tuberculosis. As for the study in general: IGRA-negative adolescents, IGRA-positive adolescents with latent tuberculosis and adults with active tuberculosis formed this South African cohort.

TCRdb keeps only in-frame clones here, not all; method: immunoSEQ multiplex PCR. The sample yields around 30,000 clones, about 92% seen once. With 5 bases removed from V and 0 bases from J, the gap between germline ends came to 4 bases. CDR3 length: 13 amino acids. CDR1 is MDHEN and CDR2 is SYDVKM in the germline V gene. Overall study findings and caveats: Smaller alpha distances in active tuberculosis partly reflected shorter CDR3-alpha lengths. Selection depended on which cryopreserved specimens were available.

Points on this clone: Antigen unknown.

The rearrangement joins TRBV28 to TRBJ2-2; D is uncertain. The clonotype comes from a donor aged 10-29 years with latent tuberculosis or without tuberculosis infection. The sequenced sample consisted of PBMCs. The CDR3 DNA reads TGTGCCAGCAGTACAGCGAACACCGGGGAGCTGTTTTTT. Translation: CASSTANTGELFF.